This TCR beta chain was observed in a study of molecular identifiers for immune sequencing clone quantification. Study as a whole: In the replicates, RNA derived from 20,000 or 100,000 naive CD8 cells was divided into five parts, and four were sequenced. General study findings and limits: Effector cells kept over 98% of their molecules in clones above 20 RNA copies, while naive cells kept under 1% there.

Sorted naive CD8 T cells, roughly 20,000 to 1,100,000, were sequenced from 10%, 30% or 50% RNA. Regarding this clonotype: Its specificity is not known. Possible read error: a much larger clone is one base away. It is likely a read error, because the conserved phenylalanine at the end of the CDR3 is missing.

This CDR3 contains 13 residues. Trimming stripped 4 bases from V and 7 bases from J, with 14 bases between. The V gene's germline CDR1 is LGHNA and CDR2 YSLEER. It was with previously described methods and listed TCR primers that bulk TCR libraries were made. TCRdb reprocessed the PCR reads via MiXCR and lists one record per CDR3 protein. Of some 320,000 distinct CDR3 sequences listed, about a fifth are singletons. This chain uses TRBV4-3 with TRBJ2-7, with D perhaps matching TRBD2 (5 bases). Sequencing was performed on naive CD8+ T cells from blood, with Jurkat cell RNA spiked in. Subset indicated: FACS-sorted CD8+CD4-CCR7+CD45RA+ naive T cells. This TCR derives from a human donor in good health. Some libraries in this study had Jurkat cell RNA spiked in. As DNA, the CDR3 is TGCGCCAGCAGCCCTGGGCGGGTTGGGGAGCAGTACTGC. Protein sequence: CASSPGRVGEQYC.